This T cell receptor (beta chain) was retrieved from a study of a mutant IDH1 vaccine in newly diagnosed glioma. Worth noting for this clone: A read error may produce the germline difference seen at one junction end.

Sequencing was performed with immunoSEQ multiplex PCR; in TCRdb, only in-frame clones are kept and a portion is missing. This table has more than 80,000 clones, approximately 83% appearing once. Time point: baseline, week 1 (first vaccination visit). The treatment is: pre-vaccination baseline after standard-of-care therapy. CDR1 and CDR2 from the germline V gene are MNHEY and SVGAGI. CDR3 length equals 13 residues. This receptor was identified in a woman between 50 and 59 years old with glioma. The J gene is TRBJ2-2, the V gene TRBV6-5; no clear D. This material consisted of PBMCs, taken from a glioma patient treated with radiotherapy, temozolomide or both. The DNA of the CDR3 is TGTGCCAGCACTTACCTCGGCATCGGGGAGCTGTTTTTT. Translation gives CASTYLGIGELFF.